This T cell receptor beta chain was recovered during a study of T cells in localized non-small cell lung cancer. The data were produced by immunoSEQ multiplex PCR, yet TCRdb's version contains in-frame clones alone and is incomplete. Of 5,000 to 6,500 clones listed, less than 40% are singletons. The sample holds a few counts of this clone. Trimming removed 4 bases from V and 3 bases from J; junction bases left unmatched: 3. The CDR3 spans 13 residues. Sequenced material: lung tumor tissue, taken before any cancer treatment. The rearrangement joins TRBV7-1 to TRBJ2-7; 7 bases are a match to TRBD2. TRBV7-1 is an ORF; its function is uncertain. This sequence originates from a male donor at least 60 years old with stage I squamous cell lung carcinoma. CDR3 nucleotides: TGTGCCAGCAGCTTCGGCGGGGGCTACGAGCAGTACTTC. Translation gives CASSFGGGYEQYF.